This T cell receptor beta chain was sequenced in a study of T cells in localized non-small cell lung cancer. Profiled with immunoSEQ multiplex PCR; TCRdb holds only in-frame clones, not every one. The data show thousands of clones, 25% seen once. The study's findings and limits: In uninvolved adjacent lung, T cell clonality reached its highest value, exceeding tumor. Paired adjacent lung recovered a median roughly 54 of the top 100 tumor clones.

To note about this clone: What it recognizes is unknown.

CDR3 length: 15 residues. Trimming shortened V by 5 bases and J by 0 bases, and 11 bases separated the two germline ends. The germline gives CDR1 MNHGY, CDR2 SAAAGT. This receptor was taken from a male donor older than 55 with stage I lung adenocarcinoma. The material sequenced was lung tumor tissue, taken before any cancer treatment. J is TRBJ2-1 and V is TRBV6-8, with D tentatively TRBD1 (6 bases). The DNA for the CDR3 is TGTGCCAGCAGTCACGACAGGAGCTCCTACAATGAGCAGTTCTTC. It translates to CASSHDRSSYNEQFF.